Listed below are T cell receptor beta chains from one sample, sequenced in a study of vaccination and CD4 T cells after COVID-19. TCRdb ran MiXCR on the PCR reads and lists one entry per CDR3 protein. The repertoire holds more than 9,500 distinct CDR3 sequences, approximately 55% seen once, with about 33% in the top ten. These receptors have no identified antigens. Sequenced material: CD4+ T cells from blood, cultured in vitro. The receptors stem from a human donor who had recovered from COVID-19. Both conserved end residues are part of each CDR3. A D gene is named only where the DNA matches it firmly. Clone sizes are given selectively: once, few, many, or a class where the clone is expanded.

J: TRBJ2-7; size: NA; V: TRBV9; D: NA; CDR3: CASSGSRGYEQYF; DNA: TGTGCCAGCAGCGGTAGCAGGGGCTACGAGCAGTACTTC
J: TRBJ1-1; size: few; V: TRBV27; D: NA; CDR3: CASSFEGNTEAFF; DNA: TGTGCCAGCAGTTTTGAGGGGAACACTGAAGCTTTCTTT
J: TRBJ2-7; size: NA; V: TRBV6-5; D: TRBD1; CDR3: CASSYLQGKSEQYF; DNA: TGTGCCAGCAGTTACTTACAGGGGAAGAGTGAGCAGTACTTC
J: TRBJ1-5; size: few; V: TRBV25-1; D: NA; CDR3: CASSEGLQPQHF; DNA: TGTGCCAGCAGTGAAGGGCTCCAGCCCCAGCATTTT
J: TRBJ1-2; size: NA; V: TRBV20-1; D: NA; CDR3: CSARDVKGAPGNYGYTF; DNA: TGCAGTGCTAGAGATGTCAAAGGCGCACCGGGAAACTATGGCTACACCTTC
J: TRBJ1-1; size: NA; V: TRBV27; D: NA; CDR3: CASSLWGKGSEAFF; DNA: TGTGCCAGCAGTTTATGGGGGAAGGGATCTGAAGCTTTCTTT
J: TRBJ2-1; size: NA; V: TRBV11-3; D: TRBD2; CDR3: CASSSGLAGGVQGQFF; DNA: TGTGCCAGCAGCTCGGGACTAGCGGGGGGGGTGCAGGGGCAGTTCTTC
J: TRBJ2-2; size: NA; V: TRBV19; D: NA; CDR3: CASSIGANTGELFF; DNA: TGTGCCAGTAGTATCGGGGCGAACACCGGGGAGCTGTTTTTT
J: TRBJ1-1; size: few; V: TRBV15; D: NA; CDR3: CATSRDSPVGTEAFF; DNA: TGTGCCACCAGCAGAGATAGTCCGGTGGGCACTGAAGCTTTCTTT
J: TRBJ1-4; size: NA; V: TRBV4-1; D: TRBD1; CDR3: CASSQEDRASEKLFF; DNA: TGCGCCAGCAGCCAGGAGGACAGGGCGTCTGAAAAACTGTTTTTT
J: TRBJ1-3; size: few; V: TRBV6-1; D: TRBD1; CDR3: CASSIHQGAAGNTIYF; DNA: TGTGCCAGCAGTATCCACCAGGGGGCGGCGGGAAACACCATATATTTT
J: TRBJ1-1; size: NA; V: TRBV6-1; D: TRBD1; CDR3: CASSPLTGGNTEAFF; DNA: TGTGCCAGCAGCCCTTTGACAGGGGGAAACACTGAAGCTTTCTTT
J: TRBJ1-2; size: few; V: TRBV6-1; D: NA; CDR3: CASRTTKEWGYTF; DNA: TGTGCCAGCAGAACAACCAAGGAATGGGGCTACACCTTC
J: TRBJ1-2; size: few; V: TRBV27; D: NA; CDR3: CASSSRLRGGNYGYTF; DNA: TGTGCCAGCAGTTCCCGGCTACGGGGGGGTAACTATGGCTACACCTTC
J: TRBJ1-2; size: few; V: TRBV19; D: NA; CDR3: CASTQVDGYGYTF; DNA: TGTGCCAGTACCCAAGTCGATGGGTATGGCTACACCTTC
J: TRBJ2-5; size: few; V: TRBV5-1; D: NA; CDR3: CASSLSRGGGTETQYF; DNA: TGCGCCAGCAGCTTGTCTCGGGGCGGCGGGACGGAGACCCAGTACTTC
J: TRBJ1-1; size: NA; V: TRBV10-1; D: NA; CDR3: CASSNTRLATEAFF; DNA: TGCGCCAGCAGTAATACCAGATTGGCCACTGAAGCTTTCTTT
J: TRBJ1-1; size: NA; V: TRBV30; D: NA; CDR3: CAWSPLGVFTEAFF; DNA: TGTGCCTGGAGTCCCCTCGGGGTGTTCACTGAAGCTTTCTTT
J: TRBJ2-7; size: NA; V: TRBV2; D: NA; CDR3: CASSEEGKGAYEQYF; DNA: TGTGCCAGCAGTGAAGAAGGAAAGGGGGCCTACGAGCAGTACTTC
J: TRBJ1-2; size: NA; V: TRBV5-1; D: TRBD1; CDR3: CASSSRTGGGYTF; DNA: TGCGCCAGCAGCTCCCGGACAGGGGGTGGCTACACCTTC
J: TRBJ1-1; size: NA; V: TRBV6-1; D: NA; CDR3: CASRRPGAVTEAFF; DNA: TGTGCCAGCAGACGGCCAGGGGCGGTCACTGAAGCTTTCTTT
J: TRBJ1-1; size: NA; V: TRBV15; D: NA; CDR3: CATSTPLGDSKAFF; DNA: TGTGCCACCAGCACCCCTCTGGGGGACTCTAAAGCTTTCTTT
J: TRBJ2-3; size: NA; V: TRBV7-7; D: TRBD2; CDR3: CASSLGTSGGADTQYF; DNA: TGTGCTAGCAGCCTTGGGACTAGCGGGGGGGCAGATACGCAGTATTTT
J: TRBJ2-7; size: few; V: TRBV27; D: NA; CDR3: CASSPYTGLSSYEQYF; DNA: TGTGCCAGCAGTCCATATACAGGGCTCAGCTCCTACGAGCAGTACTTC
J: TRBJ1-2; size: few; V: TRBV30; D: NA; CDR3: CASMDPGDTLYGYTF; DNA: TGTGCCTCGATGGACCCGGGGGACACTCTCTATGGCTACACCTTC
J: TRBJ2-7; size: NA; V: TRBV6-5; D: TRBD2; CDR3: CASSYSRLAWSHEQYF; DNA: TGTGCCAGCAGTTACTCGAGACTAGCCTGGTCCCACGAGCAGTACTTC
J: TRBJ2-7; size: few; V: TRBV5-6; D: TRBD1; CDR3: CASSSLPGTGGMGYEQYF; DNA: TGTGCCAGCAGCTCGCTTCCCGGGACAGGGGGGATGGGCTACGAGCAGTACTTC